This T cell receptor (beta chain) was sequenced during a study of blood T cells in healthy people across ages (dated by TCRdb to about 2015). Background for the entire study: In model experiments, roughly one uniquely barcoded TCR beta cDNA molecule per two T cells was captured by template switching. The study measured age-related changes in TCR beta repertoire diversity using deep sequencing normalized with unique cDNA molecular identifiers. The donors were split into four age groups: young (average about 15 years), middle-aged (roughly 40), aged (approximately 60) and long-lived (roughly 80). To avoid experimental bias, donors of different ages were randomly spread across the sequencing lanes. The study analyzed two additional independent replicas of 1 million unique cDNA reads from the same blood draw for two donors, one aged 18 to 30 and one aged 80 or older.

A word on this clonotype: Its antigen is still unknown. No much larger clonotype is one base removed from it; base qualities were not supplied.

The paper's findings and limits, for the study overall: A strong correlation was found between observed TCR beta diversity and the percentage of naive T cells measured by flow cytometry. Total diversity estimates from one million sequenced T cells were considered lower bounds and underestimates. Observed TCR beta diversity per million T cells fell roughly linearly with age, and a significant reduction was already apparent by age around 39. Compared with the aged group, more naive CD4+ T cells, fewer expanded clones and increased TCR diversity were shown by the long-lived group, suggesting age selection. Because the CMV infection status of the donors was unknown, age-related changes in expanded clonotypes may potentially have been confounded. Conclusive comparison of naive and antigen-experienced compartments was prevented by the profiling of bulk unsorted PBMCs.

The library came from 5' RACE. The instrument given in TCRdb is Illumina HiSeq 2500. The second PCR ran for roughly 7 to 11 cycles and used a J-beta primer mix along with a sample-barcoded 5' primer. A unique molecular identifier was introduced onto each TCR beta cDNA molecule by a template-switch 5' adaptor carrying 12 random nucleotides. Each sample yielded at least 2.5 million CDR3-containing paired-end reads. First-strand cDNA synthesis was performed from all RNA using the Mint cDNA synthesis kit, with priming by a TRBC-specific oligonucleotide. All cDNA was treated with uracil-DNA glycosylase and then went through a first 18-cycle PCR with the universal primers M1SS and BC2_uni_R. On the study's bioinformatics: For normalization, 1 million high-quality reads, each with a distinct molecular identifier, were randomly selected from each sample. Reads with shared molecular identifiers were discarded instead of being binned into consensus sequences. CDR3 identification, clonotype clustering and error correction used MiTCR with a Q25 quality threshold and the strictest error-elimination algorithm. A nonparametric unseen species model with Euler transformation was used to estimate a lower bound on total TCR beta diversity. TCRdb itself trimmed the public reads at Q25 with fastp, ran MiXCR and retained productive beta chains. Rows matching on CDR3 protein sequence are summarized as one entry with the most common DNA and genes. These V and J calls are TCRdb output, not the study's own analysis. The sample table holds 550,000 to 650,000 distinct CDR3 sequences, of which roughly 31% were seen once. Less than 20% of the sample comes from the top ten.

The junction carries 19 bases between V and J, which are trimmed by 5 bases and 1 base respectively. Based on the germline V gene, the CDR1 and CDR2 sequences are SGHRS and YFSETQ. From the cysteine up to the phenylalanine, the CDR3 has a length of 16 residues. CDR3 DNA only is kept here, 48 bases in frame from base 1. The approximately 39 donors, aged about 6 to 95 years, were systemically healthy Caucasian individuals from Russia. Approximately 10 milliliters of peripheral blood were collected from each donor into EDTA-treated Vacutainer tubes. Ficoll-Paque density-gradient centrifugation was used to isolate PBMCs, with at least 7 million per sample. Trizol reagent was used to extract total RNA from the PBMCs, yielding at least 6 micrograms per sample. Naive CD45RAhigh/CD27high T cell percentages were measured by flow cytometry on a PBMC aliquot from every donor.

This receptor was identified in a woman older than 75 in good health. Sequences were obtained from blood. Recombination joined TRBV5-1 with TRBJ2-7; TRBD1 is possibly the D segment (6 matching bases). The DNA reads TGCGCCAGCAGATCCACAACAGGGCCCCCTTCCTACGAGCAGTACTTC. Its amino acids are CASRSTTGPPSYEQYF.